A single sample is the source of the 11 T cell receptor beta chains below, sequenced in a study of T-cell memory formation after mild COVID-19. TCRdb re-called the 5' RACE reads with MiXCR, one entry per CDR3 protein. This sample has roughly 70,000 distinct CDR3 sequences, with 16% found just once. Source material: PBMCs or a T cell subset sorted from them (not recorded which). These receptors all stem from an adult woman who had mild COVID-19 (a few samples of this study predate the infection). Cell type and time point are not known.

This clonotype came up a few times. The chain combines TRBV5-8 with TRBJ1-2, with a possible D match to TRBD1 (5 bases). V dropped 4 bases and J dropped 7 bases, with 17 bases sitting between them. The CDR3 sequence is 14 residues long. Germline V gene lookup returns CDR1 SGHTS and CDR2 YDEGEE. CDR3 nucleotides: TGTGCCAGCAGCCACGAGAGGGGAAGCAGTGGCTACACCTTC. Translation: CASSHERGSSGYTF.

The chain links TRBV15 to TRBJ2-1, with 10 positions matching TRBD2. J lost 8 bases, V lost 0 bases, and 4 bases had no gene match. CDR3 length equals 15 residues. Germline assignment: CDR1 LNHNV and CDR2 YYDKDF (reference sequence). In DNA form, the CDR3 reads TGTGCCACCAGCAGAGACAGACTAGCGGGCGATGAGCAGTTCTTC. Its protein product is CATSRDRLAGDEQFF.

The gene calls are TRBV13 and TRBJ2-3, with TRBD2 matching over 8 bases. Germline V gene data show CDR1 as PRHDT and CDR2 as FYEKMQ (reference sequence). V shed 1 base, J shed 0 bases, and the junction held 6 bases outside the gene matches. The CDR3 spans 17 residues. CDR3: CASSLAQRGPSTDTQYF. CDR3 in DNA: TGTGCCAGCAGCTTAGCCCAGCGGGGGCCTAGCACAGATACGCAGTATTTT.

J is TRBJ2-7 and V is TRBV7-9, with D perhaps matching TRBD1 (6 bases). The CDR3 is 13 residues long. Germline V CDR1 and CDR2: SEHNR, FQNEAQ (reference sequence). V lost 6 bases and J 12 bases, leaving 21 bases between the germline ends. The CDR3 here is CASRPGQSNVWYF. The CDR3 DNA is TGTGCCAGCAGACCCGGACAGAGCAACGTTTGGTACTTC.

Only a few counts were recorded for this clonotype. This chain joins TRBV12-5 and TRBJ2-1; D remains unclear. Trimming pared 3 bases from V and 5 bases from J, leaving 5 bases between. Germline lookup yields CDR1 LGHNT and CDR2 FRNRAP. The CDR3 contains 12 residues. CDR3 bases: TGTGCTAGTGGTTTCATTAACAATGAGCAGTTCTTC. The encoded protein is CASGFINNEQFF.

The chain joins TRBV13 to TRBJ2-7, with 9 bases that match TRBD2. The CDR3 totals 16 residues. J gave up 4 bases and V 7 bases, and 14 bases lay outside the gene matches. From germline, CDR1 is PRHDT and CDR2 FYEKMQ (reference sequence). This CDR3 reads CASTSHQGLASYEQYF. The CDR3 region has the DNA TGTGCCAGCACCTCACACCAGGGACTAGCAAGTTACGAGCAGTACTTC.

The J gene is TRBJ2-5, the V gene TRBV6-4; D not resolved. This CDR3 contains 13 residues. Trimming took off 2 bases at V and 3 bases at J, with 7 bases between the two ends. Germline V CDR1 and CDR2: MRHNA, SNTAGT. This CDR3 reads CASSDPTKETQYF. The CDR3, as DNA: TGTGCCAGCAGTGACCCGACCAAAGAGACCCAGTACTTC.

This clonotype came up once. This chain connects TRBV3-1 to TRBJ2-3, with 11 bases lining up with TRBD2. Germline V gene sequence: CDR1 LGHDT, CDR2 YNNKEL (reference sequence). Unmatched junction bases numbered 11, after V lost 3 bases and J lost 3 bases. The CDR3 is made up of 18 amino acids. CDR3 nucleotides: TGTGCCAGCAGCCAGGAAGACGTACTAGCGGGGGAAACAGATACGCAGTATTTT. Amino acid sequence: CASSQEDVLAGETDTQYF.

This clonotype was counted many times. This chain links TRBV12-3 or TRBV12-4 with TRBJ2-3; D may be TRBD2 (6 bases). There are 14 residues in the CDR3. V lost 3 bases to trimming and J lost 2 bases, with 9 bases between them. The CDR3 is CASSFPGVTDTQYF. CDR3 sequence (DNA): TGTGCCAGCAGTTTTCCGGGGGTCACAGATACGCAGTATTTT.

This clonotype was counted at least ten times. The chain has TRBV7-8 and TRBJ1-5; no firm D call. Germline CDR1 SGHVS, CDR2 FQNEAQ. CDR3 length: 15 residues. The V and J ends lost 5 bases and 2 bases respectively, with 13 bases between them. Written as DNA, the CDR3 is TGTGCCAGCAGCCCAGACGGGTCGGGCAATCAGCCCCAGCATTTT. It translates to CASSPDGSGNQPQHF.

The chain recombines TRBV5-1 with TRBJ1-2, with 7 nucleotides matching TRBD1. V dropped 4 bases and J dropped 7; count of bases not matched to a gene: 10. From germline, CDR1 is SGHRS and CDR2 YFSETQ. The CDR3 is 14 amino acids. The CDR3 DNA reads TGCGCCAGCAGCCCTGTTACAGGGGCGGGTGGCTACACCTTC. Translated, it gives CASSPVTGAGGYTF.